This TCR beta chain appears in the sequencing data of a study of blood T cell repertoires in COVID-19. As for the study in general: From the United States, Italy and Spain came samples of acute and convalescent COVID-19. Sample material is recorded as cDNA or gDNA derived from T cells, B-cell-depleted T cells, or PBMCs.

J was trimmed by 3 bases and V by 0 bases; bases with no gene match: 6. The CDR3 is 17 amino acids. Germline values: CDR1 SGHNT, CDR2 YYREEE (reference sequence). Authors' methods: Scientists estimated how many nucleated cells there were by amplifying reference gene primers. Assay: immunoSEQ multiplex PCR; the TCRdb copy retains only in-frame clones and omits some. The V and J calls and the clone size are those of that table, but D and trimming were determined from the DNA. The table lists under 70,000 clones, around nine tenths of them singletons. The TCR sequence derives from a man in his fifties with acute or convalescent COVID-19. The sample comprised peripheral blood. The chain is built from TRBV5-4 and TRBJ2-2; 9 nucleotides match TRBD1. DNA of the CDR3: TGTGCCAGCAGCTTGGCGGGACAGGGCTCTCACACCGGGGAGCTGTTTTTT. Protein sequence: CASSLAGQGSHTGELFF.